Included here is one T cell receptor beta chain sequence, with context. Germline V lookup: CDR1 MDHEN, CDR2 SYDVKM. CDR3 size: 15 residues. The V gene lost 1 base and the J gene lost 4 bases, with 8 bases spanning the gap. This sample is drawn from a study of blood T cell repertoires in COVID-19. Profiling relied on immunoSEQ multiplex PCR, and the TCRdb table lists in-frame clones only, not all of them. The sample includes roughly 90,000 clones, approximately 80% of them seen just once. The rearrangement joins TRBV28 to TRBJ2-6; no reliable D call. This receptor was taken from a human donor in a cohort sampled during active COVID-19. Sample: peripheral blood. CDR3 protein: CASSLSRSGANVLTF. DNA of the CDR3: TGTGCCAGCAGTTTATCTAGGTCAGGGGCCAACGTCCTGACTTTC.